A single sample is the source of the 2 T cell receptor beta chains below, sequenced in a study of blood T cell repertoires in COVID-19. Generated by immunoSEQ multiplex PCR, the TCRdb table keeps only in-frame clones and is missing some. The table has approximately 430,000 clones, roughly 89% seen once. Specimen: peripheral blood. These receptors were collected from a woman aged 25 to 39 with active or convalescent COVID-19.

The rearrangement uses TRBV25-1 and TRBJ2-3; tentatively, D is TRBD1 (6 bases). The CDR3 consists of 15 residues. Germline V gene data show CDR1 as MGHDK and CDR2 as SYGVNS. Trimming left V 7 bases short and J 1 base short, with 15 bases between. CDR3 sequence (DNA): TGTGCCAGCACAGAACAGGGCGGTGGCACAGATACGCAGTATTTT. This translates into CASTEQGGGTDTQYF. The variable domain in full, completed from reference TRBV25-1 and TRBJ2-3, reads EADIYQTPRYLVIGTGKKITLECSQTMGHDKMYWYQQDPGMELHLIHYSYGVNSTEKGDLSSESTVSRIRTEHFPLTLESARPSHTSQYLCASTEQGGGTDTQYFGPGTRLTVL.

The chain carries TRBV29-1 and TRBJ1-1; D might be TRBD1 (6 bases). This CDR3 contains 14 residues. The V gene lost 4 bases and the J gene lost 1 base, with 13 bases spanning the gap. In germline, CDR1 is SQVTM, CDR2 ANQGSEA. DNA for the CDR3: TGCAGCGTTGTCCGCGGGGGGCCGAACACTGAAGCTTTCTTT. Translated, it gives CSVVRGGPNTEAFF.